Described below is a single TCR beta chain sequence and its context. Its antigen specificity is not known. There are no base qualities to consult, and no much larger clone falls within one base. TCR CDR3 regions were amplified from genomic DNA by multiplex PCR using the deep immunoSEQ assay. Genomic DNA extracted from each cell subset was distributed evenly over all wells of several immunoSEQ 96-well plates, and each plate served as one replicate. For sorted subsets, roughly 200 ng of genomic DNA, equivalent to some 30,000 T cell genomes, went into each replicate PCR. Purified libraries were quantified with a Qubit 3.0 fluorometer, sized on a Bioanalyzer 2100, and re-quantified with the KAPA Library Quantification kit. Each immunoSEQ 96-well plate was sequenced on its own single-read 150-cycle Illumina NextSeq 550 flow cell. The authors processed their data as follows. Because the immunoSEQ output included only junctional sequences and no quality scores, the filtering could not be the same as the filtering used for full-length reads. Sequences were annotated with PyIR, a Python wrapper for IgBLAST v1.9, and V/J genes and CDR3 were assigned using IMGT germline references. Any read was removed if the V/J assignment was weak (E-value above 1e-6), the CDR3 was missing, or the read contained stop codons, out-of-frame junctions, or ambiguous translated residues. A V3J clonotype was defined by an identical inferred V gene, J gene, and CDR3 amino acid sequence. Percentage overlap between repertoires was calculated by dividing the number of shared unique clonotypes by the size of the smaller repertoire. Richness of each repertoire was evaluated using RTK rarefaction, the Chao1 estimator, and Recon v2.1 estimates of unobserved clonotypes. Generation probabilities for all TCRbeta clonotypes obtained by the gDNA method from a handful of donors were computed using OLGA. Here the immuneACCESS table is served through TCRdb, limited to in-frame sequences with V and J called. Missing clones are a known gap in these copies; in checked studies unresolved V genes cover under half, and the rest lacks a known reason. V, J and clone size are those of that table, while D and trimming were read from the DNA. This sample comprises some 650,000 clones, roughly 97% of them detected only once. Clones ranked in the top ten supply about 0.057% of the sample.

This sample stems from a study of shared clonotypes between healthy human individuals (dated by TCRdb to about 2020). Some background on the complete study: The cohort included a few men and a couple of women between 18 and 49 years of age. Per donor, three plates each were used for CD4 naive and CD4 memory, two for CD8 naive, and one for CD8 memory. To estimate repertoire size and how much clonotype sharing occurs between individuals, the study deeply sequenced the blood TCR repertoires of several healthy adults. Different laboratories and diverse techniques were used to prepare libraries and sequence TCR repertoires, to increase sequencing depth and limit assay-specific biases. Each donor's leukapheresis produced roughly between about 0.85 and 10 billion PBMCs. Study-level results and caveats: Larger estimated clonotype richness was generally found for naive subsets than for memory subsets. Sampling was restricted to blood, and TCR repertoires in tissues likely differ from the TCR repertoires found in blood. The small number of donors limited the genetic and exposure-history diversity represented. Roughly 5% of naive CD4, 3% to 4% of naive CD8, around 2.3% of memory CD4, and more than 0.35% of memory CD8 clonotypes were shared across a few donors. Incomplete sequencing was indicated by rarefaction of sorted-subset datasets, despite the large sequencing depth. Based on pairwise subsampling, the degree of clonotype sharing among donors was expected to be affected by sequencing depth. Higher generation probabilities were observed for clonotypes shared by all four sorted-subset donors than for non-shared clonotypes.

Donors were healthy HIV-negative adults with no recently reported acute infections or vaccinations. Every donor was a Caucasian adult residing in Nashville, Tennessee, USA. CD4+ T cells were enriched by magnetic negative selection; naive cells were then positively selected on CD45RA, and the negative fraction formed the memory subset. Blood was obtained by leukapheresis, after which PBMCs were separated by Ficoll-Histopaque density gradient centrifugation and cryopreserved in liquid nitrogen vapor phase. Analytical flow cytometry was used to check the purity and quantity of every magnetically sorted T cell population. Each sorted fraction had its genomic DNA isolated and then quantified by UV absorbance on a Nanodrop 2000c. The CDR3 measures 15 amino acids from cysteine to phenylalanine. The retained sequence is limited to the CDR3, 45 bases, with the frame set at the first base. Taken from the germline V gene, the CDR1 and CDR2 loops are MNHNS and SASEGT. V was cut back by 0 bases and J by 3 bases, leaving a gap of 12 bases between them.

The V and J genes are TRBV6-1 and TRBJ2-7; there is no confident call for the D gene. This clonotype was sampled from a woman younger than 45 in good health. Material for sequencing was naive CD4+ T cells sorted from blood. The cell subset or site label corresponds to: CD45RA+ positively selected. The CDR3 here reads CASSEAPKTDYEQYF. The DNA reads TGTGCCAGCAGTGAAGCGCCAAAGACGGACTACGAGCAGTACTTC.